One T cell receptor (beta chain) is described in this entry. What it binds is unknown. Template switching with 5'RACE generated the TCR cDNA and added a universal primer site and UMIs. TCRdb processed the 5' RACE reads anew with MiXCR; each CDR3 protein has one entry. Of some 350,000 distinct CDR3 sequences in the sample, roughly 4.3% are singletons; the top ten hold approximately 24%. The J segment lost 1 base and the V segment lost 4 bases, leaving 7 bases of the junction unmatched. The CDR3 has 16 residues. Germline V CDR1 and CDR2: MGHRA, YSYEKL. The sample originates from a study of T cells after yellow fever vaccination. Study context: With SMART-Seq v4 Ultra Low Input, the fractions containing low cell numbers were prepared. Study outcomes and limitations: Clones that expanded after primary vaccination mostly reappeared after the booster (roughly 97% CD4, 70% to 90% CD8). FACS-sorted repertoires could contain abundant clonotypes contaminating from the bulk population.

The V gene is TRBV4-1, the J gene TRBJ2-7, with 10 nucleotides matching TRBD2. The sample here was PBMCs, taken 5 days after the yellow fever booster vaccination. The receptor was isolated from a man between 18 and 29 years old who received the YFV17D yellow fever vaccine. The CDR3 DNA is TGCGCCAGCAGCCGATCAATAGCGGGGGGTTCCTACGAGCAGTACTTC. Amino acids: CASSRSIAGGSYEQYF.